This TCR beta chain stems from a study of vaccination and CD4 T cells after COVID-19. The Oncomine TCR Beta short-read assay sequenced DNA from cultured CD4+ T cells. MiXCR, run by TCRdb on the PCR reads, gives a single entry per CDR3 protein. The sample carries 15,000 to 17,000 distinct CDR3 sequences, about 42% recorded once. V gave up 1 base and J gave up 4 bases, with 7 bases separating them. The CDR3 is made up of 13 amino acids. CDR1 and CDR2 (germline): LGHNT, FRNRAP. Of note for this clonotype: Its antigen is currently unknown.

Treatment indicated: approximately nine-day PBMC culture with coronavirus spike peptide pools or control peptides (ViraFEST assay). This chain uses TRBV12-5 with TRBJ1-2; D not resolved. The receptor was isolated from a human donor with COVID-19. Specimen: cultured CD4+ T cells from blood. CDR3: CASGLGPSYGYTF. In DNA form, the CDR3 reads TGTGCTAGTGGTTTGGGGCCGAGCTATGGCTACACCTTC.